The TCR beta chain described here comes from a study of regulatory T cells in long-lasting Graves disease. Broader study findings: Persistent disease favored TRBV28, TRBJ1-2 and TRBJ2-5.

Time point of the sample: newly diagnosed GD, antithyroid drugs for less than 3 months. Construction of the TCR library relied on RNA isolated from PBMCs. V lost 4 bases to trimming and J lost 1 base, with 7 bases between them. Germline loops: CDR1 SGHTA, CDR2 FQGNSA. The CDR3 length is 13 residues. Sequencing libraries for TCR beta were prepared with iRepertoire HTBI primers and Arm-PCR of CDR3 regions. TCRdb called the multiplex PCR reads again in MiXCR, with one record for every CDR3 protein. The sample lists a few hundred thousand distinct CDR3 sequences; about 18% were seen once. Of note for this clonotype: What it binds is unknown.

These data were also reused for a study on T cells in Graves' hyperthyroidism and ophthalmopathy.

The TCR was taken from a woman between 25 and 40 years old with Graves disease. The sequencing used peripheral blood mononuclear cells (PBMCs), collected at new diagnosis, from a patient treated with antithyroid drugs. This chain links TRBV7-2 with TRBJ1-1; D remains unclear. CDR3 loop: CASSWVENTEAFF. Here the CDR3 DNA reads TGTGCCAGCAGCTGGGTCGAGAACACTGAAGCTTTCTTT.